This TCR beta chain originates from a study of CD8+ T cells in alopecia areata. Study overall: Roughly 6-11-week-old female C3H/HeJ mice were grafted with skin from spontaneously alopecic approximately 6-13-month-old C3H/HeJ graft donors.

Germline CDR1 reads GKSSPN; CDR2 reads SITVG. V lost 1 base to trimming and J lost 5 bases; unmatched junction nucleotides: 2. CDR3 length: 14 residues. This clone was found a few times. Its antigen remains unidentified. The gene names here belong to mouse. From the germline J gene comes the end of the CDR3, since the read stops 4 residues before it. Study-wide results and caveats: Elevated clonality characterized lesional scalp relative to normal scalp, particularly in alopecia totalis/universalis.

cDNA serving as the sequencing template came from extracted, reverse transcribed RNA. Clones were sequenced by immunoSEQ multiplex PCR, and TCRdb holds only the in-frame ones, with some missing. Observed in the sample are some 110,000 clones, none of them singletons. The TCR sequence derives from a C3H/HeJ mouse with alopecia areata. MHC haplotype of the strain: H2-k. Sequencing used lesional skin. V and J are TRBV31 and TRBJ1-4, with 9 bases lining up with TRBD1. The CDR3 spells CAWSRGTGNERLFF. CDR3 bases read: TGTGCCTGGAGTCGCGGGACAGGGAACGAA.